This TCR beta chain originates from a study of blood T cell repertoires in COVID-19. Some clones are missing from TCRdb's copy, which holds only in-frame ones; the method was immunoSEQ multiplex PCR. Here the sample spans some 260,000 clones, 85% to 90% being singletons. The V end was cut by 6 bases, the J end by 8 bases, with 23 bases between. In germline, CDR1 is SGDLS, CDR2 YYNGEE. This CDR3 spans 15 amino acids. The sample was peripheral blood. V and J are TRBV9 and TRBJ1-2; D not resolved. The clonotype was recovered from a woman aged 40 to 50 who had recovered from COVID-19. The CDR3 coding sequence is TGTGCCAGCAACGGGATATTGTCATCCCTAGGGGGCTACACCTTC. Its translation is CASNGILSSLGGYTF.